This T cell receptor beta chain was identified in a study of technical replicates of blood from a handful of donors. CDR1 and CDR2 (germline): SGHNT, YYREEE (reference sequence). V lost 2 bases, J lost 5 bases, and 19 bases lay in between. This CDR3 spans 16 amino acids. Using immunoSEQ multiplex PCR, the repertoire was profiled, and TCRdb retains in-frame clones only, with some absent. This sample carries roughly 50,000 clones, roughly 93% of them seen once, and the ten largest clones take less than 4.5%. The sequenced sample consisted of PBMCs. The V gene is TRBV5-4, the J gene TRBJ2-5; no clear D gene. The sequence derives from a human donor in good health. Some clones in this sample may be carry-over from other donors' samples. The CDR3 sequence: CASSLNVPVSWETQYF. The CDR3 DNA reads as TGTGCCAGCAGCTTAAACGTTCCCGTTAGCTGGGAGACCCAGTACTTC.